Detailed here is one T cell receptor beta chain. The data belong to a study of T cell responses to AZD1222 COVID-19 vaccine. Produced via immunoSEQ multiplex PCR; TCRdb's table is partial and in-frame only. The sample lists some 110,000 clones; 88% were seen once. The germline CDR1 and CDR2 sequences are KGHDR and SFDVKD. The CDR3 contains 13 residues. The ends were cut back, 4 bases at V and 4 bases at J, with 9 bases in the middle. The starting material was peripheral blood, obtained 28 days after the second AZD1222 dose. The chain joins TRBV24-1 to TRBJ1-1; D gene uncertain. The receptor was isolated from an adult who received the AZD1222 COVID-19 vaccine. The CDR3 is CATSEPWATEAFF. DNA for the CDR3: TGTGCCACCAGTGAGCCCTGGGCCACTGAAGCTTTCTTT.